The clone carrying this TCR beta chain came up a few times. Its target is unknown. This entry belongs to a study of T cell repertoires in cytomegalovirus infection. Looking at the study overall: Based on public TCR beta signatures, there were indications of CMV infection and of a matching HLA type.

Findings of the study overall: Within the response measured ex vivo, HLA-C-restricted CMV-specific TCR beta clonotypes were dominant.

The V end lost 5 bases, the J end lost 1 base, and 7 bases lay between the germline ends. Germline-derived CDR1 and CDR2 are SGHRS and YFSETQ. The CDR3 loop spans 13 amino acids. TCRdb processed the reads anew with MiXCR; each CDR3 protein has one entry. There are fewer than 550,000 distinct CDR3 sequences in the sample; more than 25% occur only once, and about 13% lies in the top ten. Sequences were obtained from PBMCs. The J gene is TRBJ2-1, the V gene TRBV5-1; D ambiguous. The receptor was derived from a human donor in good health (CMV status not recorded). Some clones in this sample may be carry-over from other donors' samples. CDR3 residues: CASSPISYNEQFF. The DNA for the CDR3 is TGCGCCAGCAGTCCTATTTCCTACAATGAGCAGTTCTTC.